Detailed here is one T cell receptor beta chain. The CDR3 is made up of 12 amino acids. CDR1 is SEHNR, CDR2 FQNEAQ, per germline (reference sequence). Original data processing: Reference gene primer amplification yielded estimated nucleated cell counts. The method was immunoSEQ multiplex PCR; TCRdb's version includes in-frame clones alone and lacks a portion of them. That table is the source of V, J and clone size, and D and trimming were worked out from the DNA. The sample records 100,000 to 110,000 clones, about 90% being singletons. This sample is part of a study of blood T cell repertoires in COVID-19. Whole-study context: COVID-19 samples collected from the United States, Italy and Spain covered acute and convalescent phases. PBMCs, B-cell-depleted T cells, or T cells were the source of the cDNA or gDNA that made up the material.

The sequenced material came from peripheral blood. The TCR originated in a human donor in a cohort sampled during active COVID-19. This chain links TRBV7-9 with TRBJ2-1; TRBD2 matches 13 bases. The CDR3 DNA reads TGTGTCGGGACTAGCGGGACAAATGAGCAGTTCTTC. Translated, it gives CVGTSGTNEQFF.